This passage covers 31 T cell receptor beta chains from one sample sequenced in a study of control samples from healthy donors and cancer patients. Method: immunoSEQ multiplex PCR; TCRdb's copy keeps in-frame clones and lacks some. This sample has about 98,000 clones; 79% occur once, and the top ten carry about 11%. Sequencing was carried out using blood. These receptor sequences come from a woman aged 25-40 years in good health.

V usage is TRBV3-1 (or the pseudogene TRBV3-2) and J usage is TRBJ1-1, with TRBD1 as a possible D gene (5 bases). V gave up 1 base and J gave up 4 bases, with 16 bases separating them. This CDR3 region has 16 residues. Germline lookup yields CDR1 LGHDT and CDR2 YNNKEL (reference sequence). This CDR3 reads CASSQGLPGLGTEAFF. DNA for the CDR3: TGTGCCAGCAGCCAAGGACTACCGGGACTCGGCACTGAAGCTTTCTTT.

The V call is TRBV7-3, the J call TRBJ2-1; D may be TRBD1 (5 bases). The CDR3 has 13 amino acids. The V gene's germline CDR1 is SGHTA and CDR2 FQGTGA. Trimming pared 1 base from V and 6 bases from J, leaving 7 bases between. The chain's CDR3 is CASSLNRLNEQFF. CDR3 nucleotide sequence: TGTGCCAGCAGCTTAAACAGGCTCAATGAGCAGTTCTTC.

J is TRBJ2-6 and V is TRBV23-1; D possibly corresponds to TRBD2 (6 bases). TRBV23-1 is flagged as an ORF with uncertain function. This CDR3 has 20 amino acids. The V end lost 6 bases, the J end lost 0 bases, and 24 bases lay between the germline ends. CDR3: CASSLLLPGTALSGANVLTF. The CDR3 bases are TGCGCCAGCAGCCTTTTGCTACCCGGGACTGCGCTCTCTGGGGCCAACGTCCTGACTTTC.

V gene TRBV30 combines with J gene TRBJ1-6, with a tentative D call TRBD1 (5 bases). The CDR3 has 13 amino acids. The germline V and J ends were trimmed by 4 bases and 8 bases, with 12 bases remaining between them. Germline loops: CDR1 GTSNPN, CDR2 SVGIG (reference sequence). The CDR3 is CAWTIQQDSPLHF. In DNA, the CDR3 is TGTGCCTGGACTATCCAACAGGATTCACCCCTCCACTTT.

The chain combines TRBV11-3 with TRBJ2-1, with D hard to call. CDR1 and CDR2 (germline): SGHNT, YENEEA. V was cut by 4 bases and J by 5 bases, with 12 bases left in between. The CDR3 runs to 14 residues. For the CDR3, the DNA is TGTGCCAGCAGCTCCCGAGCGCGGCACAATGAGCAGTTCTTC. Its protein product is CASSSRARHNEQFF. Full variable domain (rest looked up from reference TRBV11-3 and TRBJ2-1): EAGVVQSPRYKIIEKKQPVAFWCNPISGHNTLYWYLQNLGQGPELLIRYENEEAVDDSQLPKDRFSAERLKGVDSTLKIQPAELGDSAVYLCASSSRARHNEQFFGPGTRLTVL.

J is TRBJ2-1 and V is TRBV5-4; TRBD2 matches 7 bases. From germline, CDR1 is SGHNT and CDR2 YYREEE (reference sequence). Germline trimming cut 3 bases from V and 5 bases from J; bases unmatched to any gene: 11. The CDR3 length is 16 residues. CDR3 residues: CASSSRAGLPNNEQFF. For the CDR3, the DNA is TGTGCCAGCAGCTCCCGGGCGGGACTACCAAACAATGAGCAGTTCTTC.

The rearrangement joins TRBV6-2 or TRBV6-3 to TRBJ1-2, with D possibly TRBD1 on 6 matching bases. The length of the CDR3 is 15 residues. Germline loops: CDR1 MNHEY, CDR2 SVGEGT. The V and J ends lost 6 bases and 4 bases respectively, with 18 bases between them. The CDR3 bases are TGTGCCAGCAGCCCACCCAGGGGCCGGGGCTATGGCTACACCTTC. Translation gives CASSPPRGRGYGYTF.

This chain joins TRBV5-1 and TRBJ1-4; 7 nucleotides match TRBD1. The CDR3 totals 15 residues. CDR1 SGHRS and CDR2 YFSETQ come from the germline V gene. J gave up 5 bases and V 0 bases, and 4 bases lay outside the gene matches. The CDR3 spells CASSLEGGANEKLFF. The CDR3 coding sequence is TGCGCCAGCAGCTTGGAAGGGGGCGCAAATGAAAAACTGTTTTTT.

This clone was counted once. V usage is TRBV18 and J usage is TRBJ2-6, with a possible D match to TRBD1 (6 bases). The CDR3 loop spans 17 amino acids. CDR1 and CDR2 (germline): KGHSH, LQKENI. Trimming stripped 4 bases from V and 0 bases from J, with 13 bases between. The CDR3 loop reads CASSLLTGSSGANVLTF. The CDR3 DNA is TGTGCCAGCTCACTACTGACAGGCTCCTCTGGGGCCAACGTCCTGACTTTC.

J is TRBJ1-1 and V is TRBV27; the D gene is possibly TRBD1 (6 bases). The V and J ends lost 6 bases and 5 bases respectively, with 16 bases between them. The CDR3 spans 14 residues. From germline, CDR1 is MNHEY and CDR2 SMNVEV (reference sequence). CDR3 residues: CASRDYLQGTEAFF. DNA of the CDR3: TGTGCCAGCAGGGACTACTTACAGGGAACTGAAGCTTTCTTT.

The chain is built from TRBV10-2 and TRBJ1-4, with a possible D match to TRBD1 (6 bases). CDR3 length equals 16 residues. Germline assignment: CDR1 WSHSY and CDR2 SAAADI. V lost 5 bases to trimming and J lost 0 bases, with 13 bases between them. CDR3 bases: TGCGCCAGCAGTCAACAGGGCATTGCAACTAATGAAAAACTGTTTTTT. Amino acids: CASSQQGIATNEKLFF.

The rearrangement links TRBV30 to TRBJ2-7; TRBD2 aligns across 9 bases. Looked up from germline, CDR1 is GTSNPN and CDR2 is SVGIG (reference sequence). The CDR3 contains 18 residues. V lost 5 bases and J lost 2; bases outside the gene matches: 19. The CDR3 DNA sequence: TGTGCCTGGGACCTCATGCAGGGTAGCGGGGGTAGAACCTACGAGCAGTACTTC. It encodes CAWDLMQGSGGRTYEQYF.

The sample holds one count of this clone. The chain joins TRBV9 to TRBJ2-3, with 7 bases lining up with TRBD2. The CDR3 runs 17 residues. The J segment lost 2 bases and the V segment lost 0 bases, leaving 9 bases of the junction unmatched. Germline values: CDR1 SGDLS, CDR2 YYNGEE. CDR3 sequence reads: CASSVGVSSGFTDTQYF. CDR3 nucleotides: TGTGCCAGCAGCGTAGGAGTCTCTAGCGGATTCACAGATACGCAGTATTTT.

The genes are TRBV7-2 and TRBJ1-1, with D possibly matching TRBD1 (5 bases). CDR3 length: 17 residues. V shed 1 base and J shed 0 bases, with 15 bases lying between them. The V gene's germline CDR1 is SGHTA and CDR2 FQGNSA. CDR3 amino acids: CASSLEVGVPMNTEAFF. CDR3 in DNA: TGTGCCAGCAGCTTAGAGGTAGGGGTACCAATGAACACTGAAGCTTTCTTT. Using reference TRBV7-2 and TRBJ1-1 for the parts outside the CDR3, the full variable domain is GAGVSQSPSNKVTEKGKDVELRCDPISGHTALYWYRQSLGQGLEFLIYFQGNSAPDKSGLPSDRFSAERTGGSVSTLTIQRTQQEDSAVYLCASSLEVGVPMNTEAFFGQGTRLTVV.

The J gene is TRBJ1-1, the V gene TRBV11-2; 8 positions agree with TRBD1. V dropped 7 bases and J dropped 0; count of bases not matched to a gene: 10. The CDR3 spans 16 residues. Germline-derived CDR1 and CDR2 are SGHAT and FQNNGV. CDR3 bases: TGTGCCAGCACCTTTCAGGGGGCACGGATGAACACTGAAGCTTTCTTT. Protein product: CASTFQGARMNTEAFF.

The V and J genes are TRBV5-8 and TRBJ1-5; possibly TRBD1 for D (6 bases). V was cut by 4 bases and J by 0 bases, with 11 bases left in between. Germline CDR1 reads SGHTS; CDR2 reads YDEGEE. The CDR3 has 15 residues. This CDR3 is CASSGGGRSNQPQHF. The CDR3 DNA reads TGTGCCAGCAGCGGCGGGGGGCGTAGCAATCAGCCCCAGCATTTT.

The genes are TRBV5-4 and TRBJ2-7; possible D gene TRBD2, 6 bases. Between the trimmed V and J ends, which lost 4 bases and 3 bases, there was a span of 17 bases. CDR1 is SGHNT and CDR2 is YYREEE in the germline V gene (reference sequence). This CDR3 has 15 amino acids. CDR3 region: CASSINRGIRYEQYF. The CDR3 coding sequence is TGTGCCAGCAGCATTAACCGGGGGATACGCTACGAGCAGTACTTC. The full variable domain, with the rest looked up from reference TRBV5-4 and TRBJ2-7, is ETGVTQSPTHLIKTRGQQVTLRCSSQSGHNTVSWYQQALGQGPQFIFQYYREEENGRGNFPPRFSGLQFPNYSSELNVNALELDDSALYLCASSINRGIRYEQYFGPGTRLTVT.

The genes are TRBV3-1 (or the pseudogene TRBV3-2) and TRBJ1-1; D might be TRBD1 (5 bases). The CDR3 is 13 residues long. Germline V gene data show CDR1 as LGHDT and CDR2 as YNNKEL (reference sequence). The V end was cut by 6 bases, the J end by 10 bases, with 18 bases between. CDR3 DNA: TGTGCCAGCAGTCGTAGAACTGGACACGGAGCTTTCTTT. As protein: CASSRRTGHGAFF.

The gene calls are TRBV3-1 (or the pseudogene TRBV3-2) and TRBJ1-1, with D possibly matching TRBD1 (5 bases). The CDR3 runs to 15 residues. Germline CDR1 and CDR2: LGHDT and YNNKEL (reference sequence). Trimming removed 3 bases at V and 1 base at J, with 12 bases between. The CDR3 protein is CASSQGRAKNTEAFF. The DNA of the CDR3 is TGTGCCAGCAGCCAGGGACGCGCCAAGAACACTGAAGCTTTCTTT.

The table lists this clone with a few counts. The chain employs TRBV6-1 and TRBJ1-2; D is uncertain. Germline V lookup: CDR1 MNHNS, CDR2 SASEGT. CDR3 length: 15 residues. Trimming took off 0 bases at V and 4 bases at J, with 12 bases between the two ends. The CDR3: CASSEAQAGRYGYTF. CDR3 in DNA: TGTGCCAGCAGTGAAGCGCAGGCGGGCCGCTATGGCTACACCTTC.

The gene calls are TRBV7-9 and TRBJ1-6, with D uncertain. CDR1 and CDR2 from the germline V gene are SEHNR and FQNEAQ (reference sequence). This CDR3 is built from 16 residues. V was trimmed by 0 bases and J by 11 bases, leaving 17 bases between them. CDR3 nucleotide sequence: TGTGCCAGCAGCTTAGCGCCGGGCGGCACCCATCCACCCCTCCACTTT. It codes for CASSLAPGGTHPPLHF.

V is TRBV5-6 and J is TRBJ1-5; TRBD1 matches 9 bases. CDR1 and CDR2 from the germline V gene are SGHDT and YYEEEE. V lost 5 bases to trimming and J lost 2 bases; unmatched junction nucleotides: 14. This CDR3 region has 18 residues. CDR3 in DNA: TGTGCCAGCAGTTTCTCGGGACAGGGCCTCCCTGGCAATCAGCCCCAGCATTTT. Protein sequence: CASSFSGQGLPGNQPQHF.

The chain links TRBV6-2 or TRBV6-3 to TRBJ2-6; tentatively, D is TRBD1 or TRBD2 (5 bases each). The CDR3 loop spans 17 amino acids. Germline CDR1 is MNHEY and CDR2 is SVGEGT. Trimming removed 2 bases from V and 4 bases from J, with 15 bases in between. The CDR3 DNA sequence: TGTGCCAGCAGTTACCTCCCCCTCGGGGCCGGGGCCAACGTCCTGACTTTC. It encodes CASSYLPLGAGANVLTF.

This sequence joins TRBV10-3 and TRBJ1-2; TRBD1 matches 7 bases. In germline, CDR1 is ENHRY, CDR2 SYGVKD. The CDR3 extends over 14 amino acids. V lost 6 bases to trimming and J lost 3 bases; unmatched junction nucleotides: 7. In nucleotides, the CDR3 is TGTGCCATCAGCGACAGGGCAAGTGACTATGGCTACACCTTC. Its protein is CAISDRASDYGYTF.

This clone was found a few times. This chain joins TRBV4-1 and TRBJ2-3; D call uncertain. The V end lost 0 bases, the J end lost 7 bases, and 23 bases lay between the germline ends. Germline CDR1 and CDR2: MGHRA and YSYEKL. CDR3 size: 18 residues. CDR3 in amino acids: CASSQETSSAARTYTQYF. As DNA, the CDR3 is TGCGCCAGCAGCCAAGAAACGTCATCGGCCGCACGGACCTATACGCAGTATTTT.

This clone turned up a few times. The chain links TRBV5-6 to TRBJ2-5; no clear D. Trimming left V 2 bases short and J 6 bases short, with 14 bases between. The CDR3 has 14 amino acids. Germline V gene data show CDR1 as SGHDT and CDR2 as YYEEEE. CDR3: CASSFASTEKTQYF. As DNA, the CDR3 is TGTGCCAGCAGCTTTGCTTCGACCGAAAAGACCCAGTACTTC. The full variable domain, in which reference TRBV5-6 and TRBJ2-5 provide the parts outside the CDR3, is DAGVTQSPTHLIKTRGQQVTLRCSPKSGHDTVSWYQQALGQGPQFIFQYYEEEERQRGNFPDRFSGHQFPNYSSELNVNALLLGDSALYLCASSFASTEKTQYFGPGTRLLVL.

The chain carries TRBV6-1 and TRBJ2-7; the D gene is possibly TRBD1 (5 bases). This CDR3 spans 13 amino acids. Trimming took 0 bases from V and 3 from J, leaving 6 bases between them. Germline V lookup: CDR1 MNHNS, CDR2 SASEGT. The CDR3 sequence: CASSEAGVYEQYF. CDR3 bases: TGTGCCAGCAGTGAAGCAGGGGTCTACGAGCAGTACTTC.

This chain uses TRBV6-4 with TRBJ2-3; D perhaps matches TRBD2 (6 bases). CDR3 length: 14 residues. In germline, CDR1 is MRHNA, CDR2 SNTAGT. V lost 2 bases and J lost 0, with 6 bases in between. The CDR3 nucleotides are TGTGCCAGCAGTGACGGGACTAGCACAGATACGCAGTATTTT. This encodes CASSDGTSTDTQYF.

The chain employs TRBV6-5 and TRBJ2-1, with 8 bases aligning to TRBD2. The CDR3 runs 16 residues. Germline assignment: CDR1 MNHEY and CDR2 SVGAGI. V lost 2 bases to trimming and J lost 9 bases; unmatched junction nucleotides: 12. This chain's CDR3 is CASSYTPAGAGSEQFF. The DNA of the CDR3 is TGTGCCAGCAGTTACACTCCAGCGGGGGCCGGTAGTGAGCAGTTCTTC.

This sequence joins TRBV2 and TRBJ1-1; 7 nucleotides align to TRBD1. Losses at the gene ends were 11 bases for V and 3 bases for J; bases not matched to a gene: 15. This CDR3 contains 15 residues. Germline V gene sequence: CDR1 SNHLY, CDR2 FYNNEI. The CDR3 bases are TGTGCCGGTCAACGGGGGAAACAGGGGTACACTGAAGCTTTCTTT. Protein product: CAGQRGKQGYTEAFF.

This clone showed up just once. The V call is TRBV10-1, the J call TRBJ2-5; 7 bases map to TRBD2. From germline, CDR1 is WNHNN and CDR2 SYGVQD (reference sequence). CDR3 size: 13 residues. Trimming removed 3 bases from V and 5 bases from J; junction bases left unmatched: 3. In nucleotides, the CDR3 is TGCGCCAGCAGTGACGGGGGGATGGAGACCCAGTACTTC. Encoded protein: CASSDGGMETQYF.